The 18 T cell receptor beta chains given below trace back to one sample, sequenced in a study of cytomegalovirus exposure and HLA in healthy donors (dated by TCRdb to the late 2010s). Preparation of the library involved the immunoSEQ multiplex PCR assay. The multiplex PCR relied on a mix of 60 forward primers for TCR Vbeta segments and 13 reverse primers for TCR Jbeta segments. The immuneACCESS repertoire file appears here via TCRdb, limited to in-frame rearrangements. These files lack a portion of the clones; in checked studies, under half of the deficit traces to unresolved V genes, and the cause of the others is not known. This sample comprises roughly 100,000 clones, roughly a tenth of them detected only once. Together, the top ten hold under 6.5% of the sample. Material: PBMCs. The source of these receptors is a man in his forties in good health and CMV-seropositive.

The chain uses TRBV12-5 and TRBJ2-3; tentative D call: TRBD1 (5 bases). CDR3 length equals 12 residues. Trimming took 6 bases from V and 6 from J, leaving 10 bases between them. Germline V gene data show CDR1 as LGHNT and CDR2 as FRNRAP. Written as DNA, the CDR3 is TGTGCTAGTGGCCAGGGTAGCGATACGCAGTATTTT. It encodes CASGQGSDTQYF.

The rearrangement joins TRBV7-9 to TRBJ2-3; a possible D gene is TRBD1 (6 bases). The ends were cut back, 1 base at V and 3 bases at J, with 14 bases in the middle. The CDR3 is 16 amino acids. Germline V gene data show CDR1 as SEHNR and CDR2 as FQNEAQ (reference sequence). The CDR3 here is CASSLVYREGTDTQYF. DNA of the CDR3: TGTGCCAGCAGCTTAGTCTACAGGGAAGGGACAGATACGCAGTATTTT.

The chain uses TRBV4-2 and TRBJ2-1, with TRBD2 identical over 13 bases. Per germline, CDR1 LGHNA and CDR2 YNFKEQ. This CDR3 is built from 17 residues. Trimming took 0 bases from V and 6 from J; bases not matched to a gene: 5. CDR3 protein: CASSQDETSGRRNEQFF. CDR3 bases: TGTGCCAGCAGCCAAGATGAGACTAGCGGGAGGCGCAATGAGCAGTTCTTC.

This clone occurred a few times. The chain is built from TRBV5-1 and TRBJ1-1, with TRBD1 matching 8 bases. The CDR3 sequence is 14 residues long. Germline V gene sequence: CDR1 SGHRS, CDR2 YFSETQ. Trimming removed 4 bases from V and 1 base from J; junction bases left unmatched: 3. The CDR3 here is CASSLTGGNTEAFF. Here the CDR3 DNA reads TGCGCCAGCAGCCTTACAGGGGGGAACACTGAAGCTTTCTTT.

The gene calls are TRBV16 and TRBJ1-5; D might be TRBD1 (6 bases). The CDR3 sequence is 18 residues long. With 2 bases removed from V and 2 bases from J, the gap between germline ends came to 19 bases. Germline assignment: CDR1 KGHSY and CDR2 FQNENV. CDR3 sequence: CASSQAVVGDIRNQPQHF. DNA for the CDR3: TGTGCCAGCAGCCAAGCCGTGGTTGGGGACATCCGCAATCAGCCCCAGCATTTT.

The chain links TRBV27 to TRBJ1-2; possible D gene TRBD1, 6 bases. Germline V gene data show CDR1 as MNHEY and CDR2 as SMNVEV (reference sequence). V was trimmed by 0 bases and J by 8 bases, leaving 10 bases between them. CDR3 length equals 13 residues. This CDR3 is CASSLSPGVGYTF. The CDR3 coding sequence is TGTGCCAGCAGTTTATCCCCAGGGGTAGGCTACACCTTC.

The sample holds a few counts of this clone. The rearrangement links TRBV27 to TRBJ2-7, with D possibly being TRBD1 (5 bases). Germline V gene lookup returns CDR1 MNHEY and CDR2 SMNVEV (reference sequence). Deletions cut 6 bases from V and 8 bases from J, with 14 bases between. The CDR3 loop spans 12 amino acids. The chain's CDR3 is CASSPGLGKQYF. In DNA form, the CDR3 reads TGTGCCAGCAGCCCAGGGTTGGGCAAGCAGTACTTC.

The J gene is TRBJ1-2, the V gene TRBV6-1, with D perhaps matching TRBD1 (6 bases). V shed 2 bases and J shed 6 bases, with 13 bases lying between them. CDR1 is MNHNS, CDR2 SASEGT, per germline. The CDR3 runs 14 residues. This CDR3 reads CASSEILTGNGYTF. For the CDR3, the DNA is TGTGCCAGCAGTGAAATTCTAACAGGGAATGGCTACACCTTC.

This clone was seen more than once but under ten times. J is TRBJ1-2 and V is TRBV5-6, with 7 positions matching TRBD1. The CDR3 is 15 amino acids. Trimming took 0 bases from V and 0 from J; bases not matched to a gene: 2. The germline gives CDR1 SGHDT, CDR2 YYEEEE. In DNA form, the CDR3 reads TGTGCCAGCAGCTTGGCCGGGACAGCTAACTATGGCTACACCTTC. As protein: CASSLAGTANYGYTF.

The rearrangement links TRBV4-2 to TRBJ1-2; a possible D gene is TRBD1 (5 bases). Trimming removed 0 bases from V and 3 bases from J, with 8 bases in between. CDR1 is LGHNA, CDR2 YNFKEQ, per germline. The CDR3 runs to 14 residues. The CDR3 here is CASSQDETDYGYTF. The CDR3, as DNA: TGTGCCAGCAGCCAAGATGAGACAGACTATGGCTACACCTTC.

This clone is deemed medium-sized. The V gene is TRBV6-6, the J gene TRBJ1-5; TRBD1 matches at 8 bases. J was trimmed by 7 bases and V by 8 bases; bases with no gene match: 4. The CDR3 has 12 amino acids. The germline gives CDR1 MNHNY, CDR2 SVGAGI (reference sequence). The DNA for the CDR3 is TGTGCCAGCCGGGACAGGCAACAGCCCCAGCATTTT. This gives the protein CASRDRQQPQHF.

The rearrangement uses TRBV5-6 and TRBJ2-7; 7 nucleotides agree with TRBD1. The CDR3 has 13 residues. In germline, CDR1 is SGHDT, CDR2 YYEEEE. Losses at the gene ends were 3 bases for V and 6 bases for J; bases not matched to a gene: 6. The CDR3 is CASSSWDSGEQYF. The CDR3 coding sequence is TGTGCCAGCAGCTCCTGGGACAGCGGCGAGCAGTACTTC.

This clone was found a few times. V usage is TRBV7-8 and J usage is TRBJ2-5; TRBD2 aligns across 8 bases. The CDR3 spans 12 residues. V shed 10 bases and J 5 bases; nucleotides not matched to a gene: 6. CDR1 is SGHVS, CDR2 FQNEAQ, per germline. The CDR3 is CATLAGVETQYF. The CDR3 DNA sequence: TGTGCCACCCTAGCGGGTGTCGAGACCCAGTACTTC.

The J gene is TRBJ2-7, the V gene TRBV7-2; D is possibly TRBD2 (6 bases). The CDR3 loop spans 15 amino acids. Germline lookup yields CDR1 SGHTA and CDR2 FQGNSA. Trimming cost V 4 bases and J 6 bases, with 19 bases left between them. The CDR3 region is CASSYAGRLRIEQYF. The CDR3 region has the DNA TGTGCCAGCAGCTATGCGGGAAGACTACGTATCGAGCAGTACTTC.

The V gene is TRBV5-1, the J gene TRBJ1-1; TRBD1 matches 7 bases. The CDR3 loop spans 15 amino acids. The germline CDR1 and CDR2 sequences are SGHRS and YFSETQ. J gave up 3 bases and V 4 bases, and 9 bases lay outside the gene matches. The CDR3 DNA reads TGCGCCAGCAGCCCGAACACAGGGGACCACACTGAAGCTTTCTTT. This translates into CASSPNTGDHTEAFF.

This clone has only a few counts. The V call is TRBV6-1, the J call TRBJ1-4; TRBD1 matches at 7 bases. Germline CDR1 and CDR2: MNHNS and SASEGT. CDR3 length equals 20 residues. The trim removed 2 bases at V and 8 bases at J, leaving 23 bases unmatched. CDR3 coding DNA: TGTGCCAGCAGTGAAAATGCCATGAGGACAGGCCTCAAACAGAAGGAAAAACTGTTTTTT. Translating gives CASSENAMRTGLKQKEKLFF.

The sample holds a few counts of this clone. V is TRBV5-1 and J is TRBJ2-5, with 8 bases matching TRBD2. With the DNA end fitting TRBJ2-7 better, the J assignment may be wrong. The CDR3 loop spans 17 amino acids. Germline V gene data show CDR1 as SGHRS and CDR2 as YFSETQ. CDR3 protein: CASSWVASGYSSYEQYF. The CDR3 DNA reads as TGCGCCAGCAGCTGGGTGGCTAGCGGGTACAGCTCCTACGAGCAGTACTTC.

Only a few counts were recorded for this clone. The rearrangement joins TRBV5-6 to TRBJ2-2; no firm D call. This CDR3 comprises 16 residues. Trimming cost V 0 bases and J 1 base, with 10 bases left between them. Germline assignment: CDR1 SGHDT and CDR2 YYEEEE. CDR3 nucleotides: TGTGCCAGCAGCTTGGAAGTTCTGCGGAACACCGGGGAGCTGTTTTTT. Amino acids: CASSLEVLRNTGELFF. Complete variable domain (other parts from reference TRBV5-6 and TRBJ2-2): DAGVTQSPTHLIKTRGQQVTLRCSPKSGHDTVSWYQQALGQGPQFIFQYYEEEERQRGNFPDRFSGHQFPNYSSELNVNALLLGDSALYLCASSLEVLRNTGELFFGEGSRLTVL.